A single sample is the source of the 9 T cell receptor beta chains below, sequenced in a study of response to subunit inactivated influenza vaccine. One entry per CDR3 protein, called by TCRdb with MiXCR from the RT-PCR reads. This table holds some 200,000 distinct CDR3 sequences, approximately 12% found once. These data were likewise used in another study, on T cells expressing NK-cell markers. That work states: Libraries used 5'RACE template switching adding universal primer site and UMIs.

This sample comprised CD8+ T cells sorted from PBMCs, obtained roughly 12 days after vaccination. The origin of the receptors is a man between 45 and 60 years old who received an inactivated influenza vaccine.

The chain is built from TRBV7-9 and TRBJ2-6; unclear D gene. From germline, CDR1 is SEHNR and CDR2 FQNEAQ (reference sequence). The CDR3 totals 15 residues. Trimming took 8 bases from V and 0 from J, leaving 11 bases between them. CDR3 nucleotides: TGTGCCAGCGGAGAGGAATACTCTGGGGCCAACGTCCTGACTTTC. This encodes CASGEEYSGANVLTF. Looking up the rest from reference TRBV7-9 and TRBJ2-6 gives the full variable domain: DTGVSQNPRHKITKRGQNVTFRCDPISEHNRLYWYRQTLGQGPEFLTYFQNEAQLEKSRLLSDRFSAERPKGSFSTLEIQRTEQGDSAMYLCASGEEYSGANVLTFGAGSRLTVL.

The rearrangement joins TRBV27 to TRBJ1-2; D is undetermined. Trimming took 0 bases from V and 4 from J, leaving 9 bases between them. The germline V gene has CDR1 MNHEY and CDR2 SMNVEV (reference sequence). The CDR3 consists of 14 residues. CDR3: CASSLSSVSYGYTF. The CDR3 nucleotides are TGTGCCAGCAGTTTATCGAGTGTTTCCTATGGCTACACCTTC.

This clonotype was seen only a few times. The chain is built from TRBV20-1 and TRBJ2-5; no firm D call. This CDR3 has 14 residues. Trimming pared 0 bases from V and 3 bases from J, leaving 11 bases between. Germline V gene data show CDR1 as DFQATT and CDR2 as SNEGSKA (reference sequence). The CDR3 region is CSARDRDFKETQYF. DNA for the CDR3: TGCAGTGCTAGAGATCGAGACTTCAAAGAGACCCAGTACTTC.

This clonotype was observed a handful of times. The J gene is TRBJ1-1, the V gene TRBV7-9; D unclear. The CDR3 has 12 amino acids. Germline CDR1 SEHNR, CDR2 FQNEAQ (reference sequence). Between the trimmed V and J ends, which lost 5 bases and 6 bases, there was a span of 10 bases. CDR3 protein: CASSGSRPEAFF. CDR3 in DNA: TGTGCCAGCAGCGGTTCCCGCCCTGAAGCTTTCTTT.

This clonotype has just a few counts. V gene TRBV12-3 or TRBV12-4 combines with J gene TRBJ2-7; tentative D call: TRBD2 (5 bases). This CDR3 spans 17 amino acids. The V gene lost 7 bases and the J gene lost 3 bases, with 25 bases spanning the gap. As DNA, the CDR3 is TGTGCCAGCACCGCAGTCCCATCCTCACTAGATCGCTACGAGCAGTACTTC. It encodes CASTAVPSSLDRYEQYF.

V usage is TRBV6-1 and J usage is TRBJ2-7, with a possible D match to TRBD2 (6 bases). The V gene's germline CDR1 is MNHNS and CDR2 SASEGT. V was shortened by 5 bases and J by 0 bases, with 14 bases between the two germline ends. The CDR3 loop spans 15 amino acids. The CDR3 DNA follows: TGTGCCAGCAGTCTCGGGACTCCCAGCTCCTACGAGCAGTACTTC. Protein product: CASSLGTPSSYEQYF.

The V and J genes are TRBV7-8 and TRBJ2-3; no clear D. Between the trimmed V and J ends, which lost 1 base and 4 bases, there was a span of 9 bases. This CDR3 has 14 residues. Germline CDR1 and CDR2: SGHVS and FQNEAQ. The CDR3: CASSLEFGADTQYF. The CDR3 DNA sequence: TGTGCCAGCAGCTTAGAGTTTGGTGCAGATACGCAGTATTTT.

This clonotype was seen more than once but under ten times. The chain employs TRBV6-5 and TRBJ2-6, with D hard to call. The CDR3 consists of 16 residues. V lost 1 base and J 0 bases, leaving 7 bases between the germline ends. Germline CDR1 is MNHEY and CDR2 is SVGAGI. The DNA for the CDR3 is TGTGCCAGCAGTTACTTTTACAGCTCTGGGGCCAACGTCCTGACTTTC. As protein: CASSYFYSSGANVLTF.

This clonotype was counted a few times. The rearrangement joins TRBV7-9 to TRBJ2-5, with a weak D call TRBD1 (6 bases). With 11 bases removed from V and 4 bases from J, the gap between germline ends came to 20 bases. Per germline, CDR1 SEHNR and CDR2 FQNEAQ (reference sequence). This CDR3 is 14 amino acids long. The CDR3 nucleotides read TGTGCCGCAGGGCCAGGACAGCTGAGAGAGACCCAGTACTTC. This translates into CAAGPGQLRETQYF.